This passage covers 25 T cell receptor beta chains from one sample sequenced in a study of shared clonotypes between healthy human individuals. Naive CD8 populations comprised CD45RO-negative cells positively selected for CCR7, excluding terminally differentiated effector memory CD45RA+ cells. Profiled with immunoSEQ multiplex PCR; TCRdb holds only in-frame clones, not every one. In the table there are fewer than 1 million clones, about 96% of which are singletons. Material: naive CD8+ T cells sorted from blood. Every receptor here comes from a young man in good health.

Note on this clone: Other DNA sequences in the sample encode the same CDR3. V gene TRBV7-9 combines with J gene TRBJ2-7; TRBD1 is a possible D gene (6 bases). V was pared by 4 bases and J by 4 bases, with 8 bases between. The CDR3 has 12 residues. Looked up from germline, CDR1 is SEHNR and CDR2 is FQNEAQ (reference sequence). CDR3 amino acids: CASSSRGYEQYF. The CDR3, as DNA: TGTGCCAGCAGCTCCAGGGGTTACGAGCAGTACTTC.

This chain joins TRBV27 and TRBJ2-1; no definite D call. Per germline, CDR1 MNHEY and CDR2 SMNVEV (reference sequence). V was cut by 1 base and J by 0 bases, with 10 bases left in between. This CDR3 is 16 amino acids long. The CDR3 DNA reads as TGTGCCAGCAGTTTATTGGGCACACTCTCCTACAATGAGCAGTTCTTC. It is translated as CASSLLGTLSYNEQFF.

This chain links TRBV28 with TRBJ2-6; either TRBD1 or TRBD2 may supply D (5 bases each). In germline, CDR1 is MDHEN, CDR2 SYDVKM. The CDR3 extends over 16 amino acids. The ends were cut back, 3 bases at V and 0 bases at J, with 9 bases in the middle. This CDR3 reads CASSFIGGSGANVLTF. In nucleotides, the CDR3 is TGTGCCAGCAGTTTTATTGGGGGCTCTGGGGCCAACGTCCTGACTTTC.

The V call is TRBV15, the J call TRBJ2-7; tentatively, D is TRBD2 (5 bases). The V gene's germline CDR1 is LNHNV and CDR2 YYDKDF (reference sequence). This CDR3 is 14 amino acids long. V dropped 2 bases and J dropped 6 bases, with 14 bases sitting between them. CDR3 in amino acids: CATSRSGLASEQYF. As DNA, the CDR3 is TGTGCCACCAGCAGAAGTGGACTGGCTTCCGAGCAGTACTTC. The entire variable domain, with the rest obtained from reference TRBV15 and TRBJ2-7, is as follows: DAMVIQNPRYQVTQFGKPVTLSCSQTLNHNVMYWYQQKSSQAPKLLFHYYDKDFNNEADTPDNFQSRRPNTSFCFLDIRSPGLGDTAMYLCATSRSGLASEQYFGPGTRLTVT.

The CDR3 DNA sequence: TGTGCCAGCAGTTTAGGGACACCGACCTACGAGCAGTACTTC. Translating gives CASSLGTPTYEQYF. The chain recombines TRBV27 with TRBJ2-7; possibly TRBD1 for D (6 bases). The CDR3 sequence is 14 residues long. CDR1 MNHEY and CDR2 SMNVEV come from the germline V gene (reference sequence). V was shortened by 2 bases and J by 2 bases, with 10 bases between the two germline ends.

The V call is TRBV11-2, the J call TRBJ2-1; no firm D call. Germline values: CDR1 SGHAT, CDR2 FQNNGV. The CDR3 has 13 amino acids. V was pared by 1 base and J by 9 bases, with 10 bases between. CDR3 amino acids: CASSLVRWSEQFF. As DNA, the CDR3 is TGTGCCAGCAGCTTAGTTAGGTGGAGTGAGCAGTTCTTC.

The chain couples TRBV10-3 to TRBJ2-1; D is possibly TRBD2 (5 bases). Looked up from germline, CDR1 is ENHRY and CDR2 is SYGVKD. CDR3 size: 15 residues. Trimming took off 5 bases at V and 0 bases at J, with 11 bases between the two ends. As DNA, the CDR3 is TGTGCCATCAGTTCCCTAAGCGGCTCCTACAATGAGCAGTTCTTC. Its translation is CAISSLSGSYNEQFF.

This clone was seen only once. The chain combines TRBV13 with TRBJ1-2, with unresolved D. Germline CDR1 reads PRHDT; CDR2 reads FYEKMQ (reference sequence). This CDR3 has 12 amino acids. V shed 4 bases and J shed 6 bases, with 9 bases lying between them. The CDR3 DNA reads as TGTGCCAGCAGCTCCCGGCCTGATGGCTACACCTTC. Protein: CASSSRPDGYTF.

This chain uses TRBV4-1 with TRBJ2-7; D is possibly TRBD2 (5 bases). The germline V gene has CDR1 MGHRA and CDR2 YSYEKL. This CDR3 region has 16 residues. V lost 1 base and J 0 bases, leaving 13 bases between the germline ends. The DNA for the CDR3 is TGCGCCAGCAGCCAAGCCGGTGGGAGCCTCTCCTACGAGCAGTACTTC. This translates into CASSQAGGSLSYEQYF.

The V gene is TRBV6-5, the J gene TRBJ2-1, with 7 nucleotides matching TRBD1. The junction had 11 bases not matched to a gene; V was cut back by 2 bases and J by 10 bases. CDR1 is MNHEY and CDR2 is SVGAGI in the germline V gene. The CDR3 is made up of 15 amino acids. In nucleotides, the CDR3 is TGTGCCAGCAGTTACCTTGGCAGGGGGAGAAAGGAGCAGTTCTTC. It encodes CASSYLGRGRKEQFF.

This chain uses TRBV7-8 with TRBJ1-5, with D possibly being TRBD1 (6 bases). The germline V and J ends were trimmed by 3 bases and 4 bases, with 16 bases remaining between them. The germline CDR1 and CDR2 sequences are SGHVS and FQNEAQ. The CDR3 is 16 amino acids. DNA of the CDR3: TGTGCCAGCAGCTTGGGGGGGACAAGGGCAAATCAGCCCCAGCATTTT. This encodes CASSLGGTRANQPQHF.

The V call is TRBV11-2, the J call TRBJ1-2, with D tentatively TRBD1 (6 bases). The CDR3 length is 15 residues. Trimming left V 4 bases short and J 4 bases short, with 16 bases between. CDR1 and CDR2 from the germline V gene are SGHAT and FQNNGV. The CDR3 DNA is TGTGCCAGCAGCTCTTACAGGGATCTATTCTATGGCTACACCTTC. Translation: CASSSYRDLFYGYTF. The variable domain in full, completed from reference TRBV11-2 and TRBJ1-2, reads EAGVAQSPRYKIIEKRQSVAFWCNPISGHATLYWYQQILGQGPKLLIQFQNNGVVDDSQLPKDRFSAERLKGVDSTLKIQPAKLEDSAVYLCASSSYRDLFYGYTFGSGTRLTVV.

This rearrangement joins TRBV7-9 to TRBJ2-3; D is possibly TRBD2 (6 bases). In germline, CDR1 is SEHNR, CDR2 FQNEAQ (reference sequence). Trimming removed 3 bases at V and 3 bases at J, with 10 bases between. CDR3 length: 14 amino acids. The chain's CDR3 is CASSFLLATDTQYF. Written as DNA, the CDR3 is TGTGCCAGCAGCTTTTTGCTAGCGACAGATACGCAGTATTTT.

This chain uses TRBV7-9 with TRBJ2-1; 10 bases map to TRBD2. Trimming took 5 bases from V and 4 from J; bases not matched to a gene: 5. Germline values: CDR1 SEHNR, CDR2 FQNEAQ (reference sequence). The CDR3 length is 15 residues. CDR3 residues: CASSTSGEEYNEQFF. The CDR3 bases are TGTGCCAGCAGCACTAGCGGGGAGGAATACAATGAGCAGTTCTTC.

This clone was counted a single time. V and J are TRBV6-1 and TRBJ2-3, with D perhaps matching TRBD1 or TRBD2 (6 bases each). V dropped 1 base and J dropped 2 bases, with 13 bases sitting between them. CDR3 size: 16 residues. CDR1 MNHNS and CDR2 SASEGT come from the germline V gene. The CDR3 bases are TGTGCCAGCAGTGAAGGGTGGGGGGCACCCACAGATACGCAGTATTTT. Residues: CASSEGWGAPTDTQYF.

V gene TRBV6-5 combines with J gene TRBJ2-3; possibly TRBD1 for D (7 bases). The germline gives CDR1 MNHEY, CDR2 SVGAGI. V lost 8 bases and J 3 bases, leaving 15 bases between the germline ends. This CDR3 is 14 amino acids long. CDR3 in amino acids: CASVNPGGTDTQYF. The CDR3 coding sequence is TGTGCCAGCGTGAATCCAGGGGGGACAGATACGCAGTATTTT.

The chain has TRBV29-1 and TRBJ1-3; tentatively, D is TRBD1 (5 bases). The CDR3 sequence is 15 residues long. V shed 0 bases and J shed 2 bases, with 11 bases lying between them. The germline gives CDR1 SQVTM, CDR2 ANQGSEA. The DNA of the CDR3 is TGCAGCGTTGAAGATCGTGAACAGGCTGGAAACACCATATATTTT. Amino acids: CSVEDREQAGNTIYF.

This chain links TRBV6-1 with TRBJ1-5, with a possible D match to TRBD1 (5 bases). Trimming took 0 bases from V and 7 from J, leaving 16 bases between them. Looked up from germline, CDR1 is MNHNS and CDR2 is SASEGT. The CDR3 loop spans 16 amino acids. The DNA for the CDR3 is TGTGCCAGCAGTGAAGCGATTTGGCAGGGTGGCCAGCCCCAGCATTTT. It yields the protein CASSEAIWQGGQPQHF.

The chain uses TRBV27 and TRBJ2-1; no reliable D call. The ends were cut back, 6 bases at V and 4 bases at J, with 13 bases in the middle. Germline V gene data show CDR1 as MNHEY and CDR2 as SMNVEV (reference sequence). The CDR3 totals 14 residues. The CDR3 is CASRGYGLYNEQFF. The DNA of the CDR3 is TGTGCCAGCAGAGGGTACGGCCTATACAATGAGCAGTTCTTC.

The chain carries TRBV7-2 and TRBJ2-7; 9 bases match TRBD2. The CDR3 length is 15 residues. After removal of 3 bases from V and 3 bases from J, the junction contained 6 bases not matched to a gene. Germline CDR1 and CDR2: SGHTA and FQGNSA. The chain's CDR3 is CASSFRLAADYEQYF. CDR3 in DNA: TGTGCCAGCAGCTTCCGACTAGCGGCTGACTACGAGCAGTACTTC.

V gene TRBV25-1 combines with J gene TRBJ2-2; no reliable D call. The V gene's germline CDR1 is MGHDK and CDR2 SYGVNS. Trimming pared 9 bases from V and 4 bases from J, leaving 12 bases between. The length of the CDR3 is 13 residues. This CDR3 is CASSIGGTGELFF. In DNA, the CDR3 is TGTGCCAGTAGCATAGGTGGCACCGGGGAGCTGTTTTTT.

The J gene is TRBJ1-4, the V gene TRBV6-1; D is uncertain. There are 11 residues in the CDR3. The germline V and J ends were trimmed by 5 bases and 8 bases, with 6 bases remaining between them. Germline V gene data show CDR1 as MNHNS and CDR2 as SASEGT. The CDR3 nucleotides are TGTGCCAGCAGTAATAGCGAAAAACTGTTTTTT. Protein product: CASSNSEKLFF.

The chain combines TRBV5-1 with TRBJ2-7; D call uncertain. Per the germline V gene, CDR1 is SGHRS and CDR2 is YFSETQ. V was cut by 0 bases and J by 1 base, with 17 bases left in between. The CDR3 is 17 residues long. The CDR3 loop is CASSLGRTDGPSYEQYF. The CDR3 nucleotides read TGCGCCAGCAGCTTGGGTCGGACCGACGGTCCTTCCTACGAGCAGTACTTC.

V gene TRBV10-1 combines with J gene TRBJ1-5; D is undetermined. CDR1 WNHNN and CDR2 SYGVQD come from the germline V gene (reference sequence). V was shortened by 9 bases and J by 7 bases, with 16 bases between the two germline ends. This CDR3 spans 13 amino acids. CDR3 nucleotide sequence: TGCGCCAGGACTGACGGGGTCGGGCAGCCCCAGCATTTT. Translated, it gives CARTDGVGQPQHF.

CDR3 in DNA: TGCGCCAGCAGCCAAGGTGAGGGGGATCAAGAGACCCAGTACTTC. Protein sequence: CASSQGEGDQETQYF. V is TRBV4-1 and J is TRBJ2-5; D perhaps matches TRBD1 (6 bases). The CDR3 covers 15 residues. Trimming pared 1 base from V and 2 bases from J, leaving 11 bases between. Germline V gene lookup returns CDR1 MGHRA and CDR2 YSYEKL.